The T cell receptor (beta chain) under discussion was sequenced for a study of shared clonotypes between healthy human individuals. The study, taken as a whole, reports: Sharing across a few donors was seen in 5% to 5.5% of naive CD4 clonotypes.

With regard to this clone: Its matching antigen is unknown.

Deep was the level used in running the assay. Over several immunoSEQ plates, each subset's genomic DNA was distributed in even portions. As processed by the authors: ImmunoSEQ junction-only sequences lacked quality scores, so their filtering differed. The method was immunoSEQ multiplex PCR; TCRdb's version includes in-frame clones alone and lacks a portion of them. V and J calls and clone size are copied from that table; D and trimming were computed from the DNA. The sample shows roughly 2,500,000 clones, approximately 93% of them seen only once. With 4 bases removed from V and 6 bases from J, the gap between germline ends came to 12 bases. CDR3 length: 13 amino acids. Germline CDR1 and CDR2: SGDLS and YYNGEE.

The V gene is TRBV9, the J gene TRBJ2-3; perhaps D is TRBD1 or TRBD2 (5 bases each). This TCR came from a man aged 18 to 30 in good health. Some clones in this sample may be carry-over from other donors' samples. Sequencing was performed on naive CD4+ T cells from PBMCs. The subset here: CD45RA+ positively selected. As DNA, the CDR3 is TGTGCCAGCAGCTCGGGACCAAGGGATACGCAGTATTTT. Protein product: CASSSGPRDTQYF.